A single sample is the source of the 17 T cell receptor beta chains below, sequenced in a study of the immune and genomic landscape of osteosarcoma. Primary, local recurrence and metastasis osteosarcoma tumors were taken after treatment from poor-prognosis patients. Only in-frame clones appear in the TCRdb table, and some are missing; sequencing was by immunoSEQ multiplex PCR. This sample yields 4,600 or so clones, of which around 66% are seen a single time; around 16% belongs to the top ten. Material for sequencing was osteosarcoma tumor tissue from the femur. The receptors derive from a human donor with osteosarcoma.

The chain couples TRBV28 to TRBJ1-2; maybe TRBD1 (6 bases). The CDR3 extends over 14 amino acids. Germline CDR1 and CDR2: MDHEN and SYDVKM. V was trimmed by 6 bases and J by 4 bases, leaving 15 bases between them. This CDR3 reads CASRGASRAYGYTF. For the CDR3, the DNA is TGTGCCAGCAGGGGGGCTAGCAGGGCCTATGGCTACACCTTC.

This clone was seen just once. The gene calls are TRBV5-1 and TRBJ1-1; unclear D gene. The CDR3 is 11 amino acids. V lost 1 base and J 11 bases, leaving 9 bases between the germline ends. Germline V lookup: CDR1 SGHRS, CDR2 YFSETQ. CDR3 nucleotides: TGCGCCAGCAGCTTGTTTGGAATGGCTTTCTTT. It is translated as CASSLFGMAFF.

The chain combines TRBV5-1 with TRBJ2-7; 9 nucleotides line up with TRBD1. V was pared by 4 bases and J by 5 bases, with 13 bases of the junction left unmatched. The CDR3 is made up of 16 amino acids. Germline V gives CDR1 SGHRS, CDR2 YFSETQ. DNA of the CDR3: TGCGCCAGCAGCAGACTCTTCCGGGACAGGGTCCACGAGCAGTACTTC. Protein product: CASSRLFRDRVHEQYF.

This chain links TRBV30 with TRBJ1-4; D is uncertain. The germline V gene has CDR1 GTSNPN and CDR2 SVGIG (reference sequence). The length of the CDR3 is 13 residues. With 0 bases removed from V and 8 bases from J, the gap between germline ends came to 10 bases. The CDR3 protein is CAWSVIGTEKLFF. CDR3 coding DNA: TGTGCCTGGAGTGTAATCGGTACCGAAAAACTGTTTTTT.

The chain carries TRBV5-1 and TRBJ1-2, with TRBD1 matching 8 bases. The CDR3 runs 15 residues. V trimming: 2 bases; J trimming: 4 bases; junction bases outside the gene matches: 7. In germline, CDR1 is SGHRS, CDR2 YFSETQ. The CDR3 DNA reads TGCGCCAGCAGCTTTCGGACAGGGAGCGGCTATGGCTACACCTTC. This gives the protein CASSFRTGSGYGYTF.

This chain links TRBV7-2 with TRBJ2-3, with D tentatively TRBD2 (5 bases). The CDR3 runs to 14 residues. Germline V gives CDR1 SGHTA, CDR2 FQGNSA. V was clipped by 6 bases and J by 6 bases, with 16 bases between them. This CDR3 is CASSLRGFRDTQYF. CDR3 coding DNA: TGTGCCAGCAGTCTAAGAGGGTTTAGGGATACGCAGTATTTT.

J is TRBJ2-7 and V is TRBV5-1; D is unresolved. The V gene's germline CDR1 is SGHRS and CDR2 YFSETQ. The V and J ends lost 4 bases and 6 bases respectively, with 17 bases between them. The CDR3 length is 14 residues. CDR3 DNA sequence: TGCGCCAGCAGCCAGCAGTCCGGAAACTTCGAGCAGTACTTC. Its protein is CASSQQSGNFEQYF.

V is TRBV2 and J is TRBJ2-3; D unclear. The CDR3 covers 14 residues. Germline V gene sequence: CDR1 SNHLY, CDR2 FYNNEI. V was trimmed by 1 base and J by 1 base, leaving 6 bases between them. CDR3 nucleotide sequence: TGTGCCAGCAGTGAAGGTGGCGGCACAGATACGCAGTATTTT. As protein: CASSEGGGTDTQYF.

The chain carries TRBV6-1 and TRBJ2-7; perhaps TRBD1 as D (5 bases). This CDR3 has 14 amino acids. Trimming took 2 bases from V and 3 from J, leaving 11 bases between them. Germline assignment: CDR1 MNHNS and CDR2 SASEGT. The CDR3 spells CASSEQGRVYEQYF. DNA for the CDR3: TGTGCCAGCAGTGAACAGGGTAGGGTCTACGAGCAGTACTTC.

This chain uses TRBV28 with TRBJ2-3, with unresolved D. This CDR3 has 15 amino acids. The V and J ends lost 3 bases and 0 bases respectively, with 10 bases between them. CDR1 and CDR2 (germline): MDHEN, SYDVKM. CDR3 bases: TGTGCCAGCAGTTTGATGGGGTCTAGCACAGATACGCAGTATTTT. Its translation is CASSLMGSSTDTQYF.

The sample holds one count of this clone. The rearrangement uses TRBV5-5 and TRBJ1-2, with a possible D match to TRBD1 (5 bases). The CDR3 is 15 residues long. Germline CDR1 SGHKS, CDR2 YYEKEE (reference sequence). V gave up 1 base and J gave up 4 bases, with 14 bases separating them. The CDR3 DNA is TGTGCCAGCAGCTTGACCGGCGACAGTTTCTATGGCTACACCTTC. Translating it yields CASSLTGDSFYGYTF.

This clone is a singleton in its sample. The rearrangement joins TRBV6-1 to TRBJ2-7; 11 bases fit TRBD1. The CDR3 is 14 residues long. Germline V gene data show CDR1 as MNHNS and CDR2 as SASEGT. With V trimmed by 2 bases and J by 9 bases, 6 bases remained unmatched. In DNA, the CDR3 is TGTGCCAGCAGTGAATTTCGGACAGGGGGCGTGCAGTACTTC. Its protein is CASSEFRTGGVQYF.

This chain links TRBV11-1 with TRBJ2-1; 9 bases are shared with TRBD2. This CDR3 comprises 16 residues. CDR1 and CDR2 (germline): SGHAT, FQDESV (reference sequence). J lost 4 bases, V lost 3 bases, and 7 bases had no gene match. CDR3 sequence reads: CASSLNIAGAYNEQFF. The CDR3 DNA reads TGTGCCAGCAGCTTGAATATAGCGGGAGCTTACAATGAGCAGTTCTTC. Drawing the rest from reference TRBV11-1 and TRBJ2-1, the complete variable domain is EAEVAQSPRYKITEKSQAVAFWCDPISGHATLYWYRQILGQGPELLVQFQDESVVDDSQLPKDRFSAERLKGVDSTLKIQPAELGDSAMYLCASSLNIAGAYNEQFFGPGTRLTVL.

The chain carries TRBV21-1 and TRBJ2-5. TRBV21-1 is assigned pseudogene status. The CDR3 has 15 residues. The CDR3 reads CASSLVYTFSETQYF. DNA of the CDR3: TGTGCCAGCAGTCTTGTCTACACTTTCTCTGAGACCCAGTACTTC.

Details on this clone: Other DNA sequences of this sample code for an identical CDR3. This chain joins TRBV2 and TRBJ2-5; D not resolved. Looked up from germline, CDR1 is SNHLY and CDR2 is FYNNEI. The CDR3 runs 13 residues. V was trimmed by 4 bases and J by 1 base, leaving 7 bases between them. The CDR3 here is CASSVLGQETQYF. In nucleotides, the CDR3 is TGTGCCAGCAGTGTCTTAGGCCAAGAGACCCAGTACTTC.

This clone was seen only a few times. The chain uses TRBV7-2 and TRBJ1-1; possible D gene TRBD1, 5 bases. This CDR3 region has 14 residues. The germline gives CDR1 SGHTA, CDR2 FQGNSA. V was pared by 1 base and J by 7 bases, with 13 bases between. The CDR3, as DNA: TGTGCCAGCAGCTTAGGTTTTGGCAGGGATGAAGCTTTCTTT. Translated: CASSLGFGRDEAFF.

This chain links TRBV6-6 with TRBJ1-1, with TRBD1 matching over 7 bases. V lost 0 bases to trimming and J lost 4 bases; unmatched junction nucleotides: 5. The CDR3 covers 15 residues. CDR1 MNHNY and CDR2 SVGAGI come from the germline V gene (reference sequence). The CDR3 bases are TGTGCCAGCAGTTACTCTAACAGGGGAGGCACTGAAGCTTTCTTT. This sequence encodes CASSYSNRGGTEAFF.